This T cell receptor (beta chain) was identified during a study of Ad26.COV2.S vaccination and SARS-CoV-2 variants. The protocol was immunoSEQ multiplex PCR, while the TCRdb copy is restricted to in-frame clones and leaves out a portion. The sample has some 180,000 clones, roughly 85% seen once. Comment on this clone: Its antigen is not identified.

Study-wide results and limits: With respect to non-spike TCR breadth, vaccine and placebo recipients were similar. Vaccine recipients showed a spike-specific TCR breadth that was higher than in placebo recipients. Breadth and depth estimates from TCRs may understate total T cell responses. There was reportedly substantial breadth in spike-specific CD8+ and CD4+ T cell responses after vaccination.

V gave up 0 bases and J gave up 0 bases, with 12 bases separating them. The CDR3 loop spans 17 amino acids. CDR1 is LGHNT and CDR2 is FRNRAP in the germline V gene. The chain has TRBV12-5 and TRBJ1-5; a possible D gene is TRBD1 (5 bases). This sequence originates from a human donor who had recovered from COVID-19. This material consisted of peripheral blood, taken after recovery from COVID-19. The CDR3, as DNA: TGTGCTAGTGGTTTGGTAAACACAGGCTATAGCAATCAGCCCCAGCATTTT. Encoded protein: CASGLVNTGYSNQPQHF. Together with reference TRBV12-5 and TRBJ1-5, the CDR3 gives the full variable domain: DARVTQTPRHKVTEMGQEVTMRCQPILGHNTVFWYRQTMMQGLELLAYFRNRAPLDDSGMPKDRFSAEMPDATLATLKIQPSEPRDSAVYFCASGLVNTGYSNQPQHFGDGTRLSIL.